This TCR beta chain was sequenced during a study of blood T cell repertoires in COVID-19. Recovery among Cohort 3 donors was established by two negative PCRs, clearance, or symptom resolution. The CDR3 is 16 amino acids. Trimming removed 5 bases at V and 0 bases at J, with 15 bases between. CDR1 is SEHNR and CDR2 is FQNEAQ in the germline V gene (reference sequence). Produced via immunoSEQ multiplex PCR; TCRdb's table is partial and in-frame only. There are about 400,000 clones in the sample; approximately 87% occur only once, and around 9.3% lies in the top ten. The clonotype was recovered from a woman between 45 and 60 years old who had recovered from COVID-19. The sequencing input was PBMCs or T cells enriched from blood (not recorded which). The gene calls are TRBV7-9 and TRBJ2-3, with D perhaps TRBD2 (6 bases). CDR3 nucleotides: TGTGCCAGCAGCCCGGGACTCCCGCCAAGCACAGATACGCAGTATTTT. Translated: CASSPGLPPSTDTQYF.